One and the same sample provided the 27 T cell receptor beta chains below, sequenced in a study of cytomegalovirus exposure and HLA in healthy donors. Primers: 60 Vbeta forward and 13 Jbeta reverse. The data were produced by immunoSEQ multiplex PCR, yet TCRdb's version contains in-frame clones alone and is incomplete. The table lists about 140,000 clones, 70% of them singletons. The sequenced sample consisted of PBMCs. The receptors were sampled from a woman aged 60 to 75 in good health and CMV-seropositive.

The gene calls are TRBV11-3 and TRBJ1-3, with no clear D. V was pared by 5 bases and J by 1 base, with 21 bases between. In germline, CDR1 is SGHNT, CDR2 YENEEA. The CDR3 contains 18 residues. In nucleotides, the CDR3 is TGTGCCAGCAGCATACGGGTCGTACCAAGTGCGTCTGGAAACACCATATATTTT. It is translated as CASSIRVVPSASGNTIYF.

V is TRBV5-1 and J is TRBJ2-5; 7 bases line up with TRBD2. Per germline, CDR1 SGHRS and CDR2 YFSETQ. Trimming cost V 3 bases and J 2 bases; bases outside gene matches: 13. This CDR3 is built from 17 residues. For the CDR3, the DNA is TGCGCCAGCAGCTGGAGGGGTGAAGGAGCGGGGCAAGAGACCCAGTACTTC. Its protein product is CASSWRGEGAGQETQYF.

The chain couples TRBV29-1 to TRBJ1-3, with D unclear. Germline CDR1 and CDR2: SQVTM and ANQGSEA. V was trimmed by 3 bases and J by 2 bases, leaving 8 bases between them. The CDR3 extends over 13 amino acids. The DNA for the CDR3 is TGCAGCGTTGATAGTGGGCCTGGAAACACCATATATTTT. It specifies CSVDSGPGNTIYF.

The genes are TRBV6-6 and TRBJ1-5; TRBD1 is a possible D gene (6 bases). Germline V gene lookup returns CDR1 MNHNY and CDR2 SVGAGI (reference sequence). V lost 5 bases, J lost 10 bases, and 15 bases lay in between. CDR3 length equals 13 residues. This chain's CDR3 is CASSLGQPEPQHF. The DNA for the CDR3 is TGTGCCAGCAGTCTGGGACAACCTGAACCCCAGCATTTT.

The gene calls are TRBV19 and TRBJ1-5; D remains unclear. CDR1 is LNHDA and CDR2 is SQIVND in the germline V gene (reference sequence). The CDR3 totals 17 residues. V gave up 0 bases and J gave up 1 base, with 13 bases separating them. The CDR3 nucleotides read TGTGCCAGTAGTATAGATCGCCCCGGAGGGAGCAATCAGCCCCAGCATTTT. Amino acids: CASSIDRPGGSNQPQHF.

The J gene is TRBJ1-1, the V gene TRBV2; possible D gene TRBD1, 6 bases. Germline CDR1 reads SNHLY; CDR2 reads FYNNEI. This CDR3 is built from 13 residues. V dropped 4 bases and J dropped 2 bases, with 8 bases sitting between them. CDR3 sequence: CASSGGGNTEAFF. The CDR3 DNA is TGTGCCAGCAGTGGGGGGGGCAACACTGAAGCTTTCTTT. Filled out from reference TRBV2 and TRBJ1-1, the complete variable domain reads EPEVTQTPSHQVTQMGQEVILRCVPISNHLYFYWYRQILGQKVEFLVSFYNNEISEKSEIFDDQFSVERPDGSNFTLKIRSTKLEDSAMYFCASSGGGNTEAFFGQGTRLTVV.

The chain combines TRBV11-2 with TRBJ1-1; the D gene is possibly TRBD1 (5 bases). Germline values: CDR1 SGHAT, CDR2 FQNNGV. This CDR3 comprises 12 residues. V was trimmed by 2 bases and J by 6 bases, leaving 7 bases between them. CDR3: CASSLQGAEAFF. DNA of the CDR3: TGTGCCAGCAGCTTACAGGGTGCTGAAGCTTTCTTT.

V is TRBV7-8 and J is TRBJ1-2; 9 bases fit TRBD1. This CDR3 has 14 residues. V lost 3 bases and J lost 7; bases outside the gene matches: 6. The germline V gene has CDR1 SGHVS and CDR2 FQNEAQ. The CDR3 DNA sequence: TGTGCCAGCAGCTTTCGAACAGGGGGCTTTGGCTACACCTTC. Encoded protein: CASSFRTGGFGYTF.

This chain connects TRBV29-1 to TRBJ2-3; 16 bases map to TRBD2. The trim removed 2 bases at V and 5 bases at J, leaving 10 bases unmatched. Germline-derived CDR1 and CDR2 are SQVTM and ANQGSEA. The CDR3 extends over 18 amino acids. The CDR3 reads CSVEKYGTSGRVKDTQYF. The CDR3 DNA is TGCAGCGTTGAAAAGTACGGGACTAGCGGGAGGGTAAAAGATACGCAGTATTTT.

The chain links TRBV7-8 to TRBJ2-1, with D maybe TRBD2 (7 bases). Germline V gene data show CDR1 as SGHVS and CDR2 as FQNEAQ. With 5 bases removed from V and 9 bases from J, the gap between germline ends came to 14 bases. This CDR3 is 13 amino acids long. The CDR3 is CASSGGGGGEQFF. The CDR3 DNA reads TGTGCCAGCAGCGGTGGAGGGGGGGGTGAGCAGTTCTTC.

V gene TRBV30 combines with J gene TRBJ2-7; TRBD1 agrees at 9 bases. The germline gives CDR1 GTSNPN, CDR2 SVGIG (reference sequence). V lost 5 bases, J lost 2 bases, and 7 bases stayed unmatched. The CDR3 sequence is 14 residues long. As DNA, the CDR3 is TGTGCCTGGGCACCCGGGACAGGGCCCTACGAGCAGTACTTC. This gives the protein CAWAPGTGPYEQYF.

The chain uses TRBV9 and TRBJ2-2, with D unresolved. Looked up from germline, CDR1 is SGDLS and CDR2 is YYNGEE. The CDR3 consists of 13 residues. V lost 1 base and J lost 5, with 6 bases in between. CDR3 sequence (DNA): TGTGCCAGCAGCGTATATAGTACCGGGGAGCTGTTTTTT. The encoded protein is CASSVYSTGELFF. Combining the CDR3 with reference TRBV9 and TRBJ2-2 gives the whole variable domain DSGVTQTPKHLITATGQRVTLRCSPRSGDLSVYWYQQSLDQGLQFLIQYYNGEERAKGNILERFSAQQFPDLHSELNLSSLELGDSALYFCASSVYSTGELFFGEGSRLTVL.

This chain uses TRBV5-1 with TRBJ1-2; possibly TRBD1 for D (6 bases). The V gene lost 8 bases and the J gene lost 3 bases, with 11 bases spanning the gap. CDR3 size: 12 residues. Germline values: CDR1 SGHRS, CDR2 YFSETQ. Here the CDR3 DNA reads TGCGCCAGTCATCAGGGGCACTATGGCTACACCTTC. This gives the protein CASHQGHYGYTF.

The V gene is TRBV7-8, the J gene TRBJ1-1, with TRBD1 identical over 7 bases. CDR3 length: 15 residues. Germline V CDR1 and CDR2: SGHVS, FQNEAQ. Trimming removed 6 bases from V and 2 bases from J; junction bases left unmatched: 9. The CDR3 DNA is TGTGCCAGCAGTCCGAGAGGGGGCATAAACACTGAAGCTTTCTTT. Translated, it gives CASSPRGGINTEAFF.

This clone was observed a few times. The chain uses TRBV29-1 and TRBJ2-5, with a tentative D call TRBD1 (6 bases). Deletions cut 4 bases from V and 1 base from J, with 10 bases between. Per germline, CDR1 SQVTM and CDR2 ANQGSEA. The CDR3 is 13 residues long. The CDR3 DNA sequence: TGCAGCGTTGTCCGGACAGCCCAAGAGACCCAGTACTTC. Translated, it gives CSVVRTAQETQYF.

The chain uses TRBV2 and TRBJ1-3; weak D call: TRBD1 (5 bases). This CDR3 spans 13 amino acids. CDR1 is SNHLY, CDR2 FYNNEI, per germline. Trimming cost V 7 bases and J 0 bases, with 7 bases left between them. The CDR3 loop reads CASTGDSGNTIYF. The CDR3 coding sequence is TGTGCCAGCACGGGGGACTCTGGAAACACCATATATTTT.

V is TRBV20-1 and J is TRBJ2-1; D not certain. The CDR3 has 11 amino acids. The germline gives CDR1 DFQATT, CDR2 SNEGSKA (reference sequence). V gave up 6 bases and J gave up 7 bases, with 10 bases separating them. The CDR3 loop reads CSARHWNEQFF. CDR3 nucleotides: TGCAGTGCCAGACACTGGAATGAGCAGTTCTTC.

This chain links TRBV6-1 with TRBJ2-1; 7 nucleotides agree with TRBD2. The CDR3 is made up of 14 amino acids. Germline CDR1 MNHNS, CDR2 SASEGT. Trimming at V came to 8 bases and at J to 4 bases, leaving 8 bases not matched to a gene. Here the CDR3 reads CASLGSGNYNEQFF. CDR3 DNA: TGTGCCAGCTTGGGGAGCGGGAATTACAATGAGCAGTTCTTC.

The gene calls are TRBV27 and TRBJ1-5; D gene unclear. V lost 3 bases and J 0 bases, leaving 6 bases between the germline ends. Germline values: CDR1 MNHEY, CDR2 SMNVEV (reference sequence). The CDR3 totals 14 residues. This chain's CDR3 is CASSLEGSNQPQHF. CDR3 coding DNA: TGTGCCAGCAGTTTGGAGGGTAGCAATCAGCCCCAGCATTTT.

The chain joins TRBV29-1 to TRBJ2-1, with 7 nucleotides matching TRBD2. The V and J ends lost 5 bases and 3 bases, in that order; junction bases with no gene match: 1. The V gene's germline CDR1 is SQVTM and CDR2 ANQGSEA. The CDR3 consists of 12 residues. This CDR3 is CSVRTSYNEQFF. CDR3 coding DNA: TGCAGCGTTCGGACTAGCTACAATGAGCAGTTCTTC.

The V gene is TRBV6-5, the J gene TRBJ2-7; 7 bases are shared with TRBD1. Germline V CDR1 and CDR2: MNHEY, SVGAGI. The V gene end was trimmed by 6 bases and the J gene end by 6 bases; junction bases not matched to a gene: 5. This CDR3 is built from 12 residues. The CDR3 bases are TGTGCCAGCAGCCACCGGGACAGCGAGCAGTACTTC. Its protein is CASSHRDSEQYF.

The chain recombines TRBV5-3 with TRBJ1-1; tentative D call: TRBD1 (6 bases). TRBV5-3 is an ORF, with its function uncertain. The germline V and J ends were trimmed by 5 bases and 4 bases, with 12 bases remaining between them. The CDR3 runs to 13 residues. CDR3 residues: CARRGGNGTEAFF. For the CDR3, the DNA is TGTGCCAGAAGAGGGGGTAATGGCACTGAAGCTTTCTTT.

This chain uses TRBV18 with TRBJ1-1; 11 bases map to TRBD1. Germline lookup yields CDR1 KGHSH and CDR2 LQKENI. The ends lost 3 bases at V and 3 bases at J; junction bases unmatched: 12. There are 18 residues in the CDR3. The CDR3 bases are TGTGCCAGCTCACCCAGGACAGGGGGCGAGGGGGGCCACACTGAAGCTTTCTTT. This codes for CASSPRTGGEGGHTEAFF.

The CDR3 sequence is CASSRGLAGESDTQYF. The CDR3 DNA sequence: TGCGCCAGCAGTAGGGGACTAGCGGGAGAGTCTGATACGCAGTATTTT. The V and J genes are TRBV10-1 and TRBJ2-3; 14 nucleotides line up with TRBD2. Germline values: CDR1 WNHNN, CDR2 SYGVQD (reference sequence). Trimming cost V 5 bases and J 6 bases; bases outside gene matches: 7. The CDR3 totals 16 residues.

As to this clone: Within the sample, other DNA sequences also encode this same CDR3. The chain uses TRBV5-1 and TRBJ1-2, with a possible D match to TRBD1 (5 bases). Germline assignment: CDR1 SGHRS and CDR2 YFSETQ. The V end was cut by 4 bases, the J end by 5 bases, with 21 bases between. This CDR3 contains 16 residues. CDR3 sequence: CASSLDGQGLGYGYTF. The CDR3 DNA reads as TGCGCCAGCAGCCTGGACGGCCAGGGTTTGGGGTATGGCTACACCTTC.

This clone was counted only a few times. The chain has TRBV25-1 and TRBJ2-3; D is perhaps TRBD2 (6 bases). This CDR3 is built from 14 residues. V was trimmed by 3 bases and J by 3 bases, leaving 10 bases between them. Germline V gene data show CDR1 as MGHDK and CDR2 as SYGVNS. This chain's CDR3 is CASSDGRGTDTQYF. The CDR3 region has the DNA TGTGCCAGCAGTGACGGGAGAGGTACAGATACGCAGTATTTT.

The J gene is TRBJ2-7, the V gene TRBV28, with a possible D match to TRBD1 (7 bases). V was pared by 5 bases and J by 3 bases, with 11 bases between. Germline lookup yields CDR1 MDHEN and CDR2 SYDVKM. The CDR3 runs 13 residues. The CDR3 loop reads CASSAGQLYEQYF. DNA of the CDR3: TGTGCCAGCAGTGCGGGACAGCTCTACGAGCAGTACTTC.